This T cell receptor beta chain is from a study of cytomegalovirus exposure and HLA in healthy donors. Use of 60 Vbeta and 13 Jbeta primers characterized the PCR. Libraries were prepared by immunoSEQ multiplex PCR; TCRdb keeps only in-frame clonotypes and omits some of them. This sample has fewer than 95,000 clones, with roughly four fifths found just once. This clone was seen a few times. Sequenced sample: PBMCs. The receptor was derived from a man aged 25 to 40 in good health and CMV-seronegative.

CDR3 coding DNA: TGCGCCAGCAGCCAAGGGTATGGCAGGCGCACCGGGGAGCTGTTTTTT. Its translation is CASSQGYGRRTGELFF. The gene calls are TRBV4-3 and TRBJ2-2, with D unresolved. With 1 base removed from V and 4 bases from J, the gap between germline ends came to 13 bases. Germline CDR1 is LGHNA and CDR2 is YSLEER. This CDR3 region has 16 residues.